A selection of T cell receptor beta chains follows, all from one sample in a study of OX40 agonist ivuxolimab in advanced cancers. Some clones are missing from TCRdb's copy, which holds only in-frame ones; the method was immunoSEQ multiplex PCR. The sample gives around 63,000 clones, 85% to 90% of which show up once; roughly 10% is in the top ten. The sample here was CD4+ or CD8+ T cells sorted from blood, taken in a trial of the OX40 agonist ivuxolimab. The receptors derive from an adult with an advanced solid tumor such as melanoma, head and neck, liver or kidney cancer. CDR3s include the opening cysteine and the closing phenylalanine or tryptophan. The D gene is left open where the match is weak. Clone size is shown for a subset of rows, as once, few, many or a class of expanded clone.

TRBV11-3	TRBJ2-1	NA	NA	TGTGCCAGCAGCTTACGGACAACTGAGCAGTTCTTC	CASSLRTTEQFF
TRBV10-1	TRBJ2-7	NA	NA	TGCGCCAGCAGTGAGAGGGTTACCTACGAGCAGTACTTC	CASSERVTYEQYF
TRBV11-1	TRBJ2-7	TRBD2	NA	TGTGCCAGCAGACCGGGACTAGCGGGGACTGTCGAGCAGTACTTC	CASRPGLAGTVEQYF
TRBV25-1	TRBJ1-2	NA	NA	TGTGCCAGCAGTGTCCGTTCCTTTGTTCGGCCGGAGTGGGGCTACACCTTC	CASSVRSFVRPEWGYTF
TRBV5-1	TRBJ2-7	NA	NA	TGCGCCAGCAGCTTGGTGGGTTCTAAGGAGCAGTACTTC	CASSLVGSKEQYF
TRBV6-6	TRBJ2-2	NA	NA	TGTGCCAGCAGCCTCGGACCAGGAGGGCTGTTTTTT	CASSLGPGGLFF
TRBV14	TRBJ1-3	TRBD1	NA	TGTGCCAGCAGCCTCGGGACAGGGTCTGGAAACACCATATATTTT	CASSLGTGSGNTIYF
TRBV28	TRBJ1-4	NA	NA	TGTGCCAGCAGTTTAACGGGGTGGAGTGAAAAACTGTTTTTT	CASSLTGWSEKLFF
TRBV6-6	TRBJ2-7	TRBD2	NA	TGTGCCAGCCGACTAGCGGGGGGTTTGAGCTCCTACGAGCAGTACTTC	CASRLAGGLSSYEQYF
TRBV29-1	TRBJ2-2	NA	NA	TGCAGCGTTGGGGAAGGTGGGAGTAACACCGGGGAGCTGTTTTTT	CSVGEGGSNTGELFF
TRBV11-2	TRBJ1-2	NA	NA	TGTGCCAGCAGCCCCCGGGCCGCCTACGGCTACACCTTC	CASSPRAAYGYTF
TRBV10-1	TRBJ1-1	NA	few	TGCGCCAGCAGCGACGGACCCCCGAACACTGAAGCTTTCTTT	CASSDGPPNTEAFF
TRBV28	TRBJ1-6	NA	NA	TGTGCCAGCAGTTTTTGGGAAATAGGTTTTAATAATTCACCCCTCCACTTT	CASSFWEIGFNNSPLHF
TRBV10-1	TRBJ2-3	NA	NA	TGCGCCAGCAGTGAGGTAGCCACAGATACGCAGTATTTT	CASSEVATDTQYF
TRBV28	TRBJ2-7	NA	NA	TGTGCCAGCAGGGGACGGATAAGCTCCTACGAGCAGTACTTC	CASRGRISSYEQYF
TRBV5-1	TRBJ2-1	TRBD2	NA	TGCGCCAGCAGCGCGGGGGAGGGGTACAATGAGCAGTTCTTC	CASSAGEGYNEQFF
TRBV7-6	TRBJ2-7	NA	NA	TGTGCCAGCAGCTTAGATGACAAAGGCAACTACGAGCAGTACTTC	CASSLDDKGNYEQYF
TRBV16	TRBJ1-2	TRBD1	NA	TGTGCCAGCAGCCGGCCGGGACAGGGGGCTTACGGCTACACCTTC	CASSRPGQGAYGYTF
TRBV29-1	TRBJ1-6	TRBD1	NA	TGCAGCGTTGGCCAGGGGGTTGATTCACCCCTCCACTTT	CSVGQGVDSPLHF
TRBV10-3	TRBJ1-4	TRBD1	NA	TGTGCCACCCTTCGGACAGGGGGGATAGAAAAACTGTTTTTT	CATLRTGGIEKLFF
TRBV7-9	TRBJ1-1	NA	NA	TGTGCCAGCAGCTTATATGGGGAGATTGAAGCTTTCTTT	CASSLYGEIEAFF
TRBV11-2	TRBJ1-2	TRBD1	NA	TGTGCCAGCAGCTTAACAGGGGGCGAGGGTCATGGCTACACCTTC	CASSLTGGEGHGYTF
TRBV6-5	TRBJ1-2	NA	NA	TGTGCCACCTATCGGGGCGGCAGGAGCTACACCTTC	CATYRGGRSYTF
TRBV7-9	TRBJ1-4	TRBD1	NA	TGTGCCAGCAGCTTACAGGGGGCGGCTAATGAAAAACTGTTTTTT	CASSLQGAANEKLFF
TRBV18	TRBJ2-3	TRBD2	NA	TGTGCCAGCTCACCACTAGCGGGGGCTGGGACGCAGTATTTT	CASSPLAGAGTQYF
TRBV4-1	TRBJ1-5	NA	few	TGCGCCAGCAGCCAAGATACAGGGAGTCAGCCCCAGCATTTT	CASSQDTGSQPQHF
TRBV28	TRBJ2-5	NA	NA	TGTGCCAGCACCCAAGATGGGGCGGGGCGGAAGACCCAGTACTTC	CASTQDGAGRKTQYF
TRBV11-2	TRBJ1-2	TRBD1	NA	TGTGCCAGCAGCCGACTATTGTGGACAGGGAGGAATGGCTACACCTTC	CASSRLLWTGRNGYTF
TRBV18	TRBJ1-1	TRBD1	once	TGTGCCAGCTCACCCACAGGGGGCTCAGGGACTGAAGCTTTCTTT	CASSPTGGSGTEAFF
TRBV7-6	TRBJ2-7	TRBD2	NA	TGTGCCAGCAGTCTAGCGACTAGCGGGGGGCCCTACGAGCAGTACTTC	CASSLATSGGPYEQYF
TRBV10-2	TRBJ2-5	NA	NA	TGCGCCAGTCTGGTCCTGCCAGAAGAGACCCAGTACTTC	CASLVLPEETQYF
TRBV18	TRBJ2-5	TRBD2	NA	TGTGCCAGCTCACCTGGACTAGCGGGGGACCCGTACCAAGAGACCCAGTACTTC	CASSPGLAGDPYQETQYF
TRBV11-2	TRBJ2-4	NA	NA	TGTGCCAGCAGCTTAATGACAGAAAACATTCAGTACTTC	CASSLMTENIQYF
TRBV6-5	TRBJ1-2	NA	many	TGTGCCAGCAGGACGGACAGAGACTATGGCTACACCTTC	CASRTDRDYGYTF
TRBV19	TRBJ2-5	TRBD2	NA	TGTGCCAGTAGTATGGCATCATGGGGAGGGGAGACCCAGTACTTC	CASSMASWGGETQYF
TRBV5-1	TRBJ2-7	TRBD1	NA	TGCGCCAGCAGCTTGACCGGGACAGGGTACTACGAGCAGTACTTC	CASSLTGTGYYEQYF
TRBV18	TRBJ1-4	TRBD1	NA	TGTGCCAGCTCACGGTCCCAGGGGGCAACTAATGAAAAACTGTTTTTT	CASSRSQGATNEKLFF
TRBV6-1	TRBJ2-4	TRBD2	NA	TGTGCCAGCAGTGAAGCAAGCGGGGGCGCTTCCAAAAACATTCAGTACTTC	CASSEASGGASKNIQYF
TRBV19	TRBJ2-6	NA	NA	TGTGCCAGTAGTTACGACAGGTGGAGCTCTGGGGCCAACGTCCTGACTTTC	CASSYDRWSSGANVLTF
TRBV7-9	TRBJ2-1	TRBD1	NA	TGTGCCAGCAGCACGGGACAGGGGAACAATGAGCAGTTCTTC	CASSTGQGNNEQFF
TRBV4-1	TRBJ2-3	NA	NA	TGCGCCAGCAGCCAAGATGGGGTTAGCACAGATACGCAGTATTTT	CASSQDGVSTDTQYF
TRBV6-5	TRBJ2-1	NA	NA	TGTGCCACGCGCCGGGCCAACAATGAGCAGTTCTTC	CATRRANNEQFF
TRBV9	TRBJ1-1	NA	once	TGTGCCAGCAGCGTCAGGGATTCCACTGAAGCTTTCTTT	CASSVRDSTEAFF
TRBV5-1	TRBJ2-7	NA	NA	TGCGCCAGCAGCGATGGTGGTGCCAGGGGTTACGAGCAGTACTTC	CASSDGGARGYEQYF
TRBV18	TRBJ1-1	NA	NA	TGTGCCAGCTCACCACCGTCAGTGAACACTGAAGCTTTCTTT	CASSPPSVNTEAFF
TRBV2	TRBJ2-1	NA	NA	TGTGCCAGCAGTGCCGAGACTACCAACTACTACAATGAGCAGTTCTTC	CASSAETTNYYNEQFF